The clone carrying this T cell receptor beta chain was recorded a few times. The antigen is unknown. These data come from a study of beta chain features in type 1 diabetes. Findings and caveats of the study: Moderately but significantly shorter TCRB CDR3s were found in Type 1 diabetes patients in all four CD4+ subsets.

Per the germline V gene, CDR1 is KGHSH and CDR2 is LQKENI. Unmatched junction bases numbered 10, after V lost 6 bases and J lost 5 bases. The CDR3 extends over 15 amino acids. TCRB transcripts that were expressed got sequenced, as all of the isolated RNA had been reverse transcribed. TCRdb's table, derived via immunoSEQ multiplex PCR, lists solely in-frame clones and lacks some. The data hold 600,000 to 700,000 clones, with around 12% observed a single time. The V gene is TRBV18, the J gene TRBJ1-1; 9 positions match TRBD1. The source is a young man with type 1 diabetes. The sample was naive CD4+ T cells from blood. The CDR3 nucleotides read TGTGCCAGCTCCCCTGACAGGGGGAAGGGAACTGAAGCTTTCTTT. It is translated as CASSPDRGKGTEAFF.